These 2 T cell receptor beta chains originate from one sample sequenced in a study of cytomegalovirus exposure and HLA in healthy donors (dated by TCRdb to the late 2010s). Receptor amplification or capture employed the immunoSEQ multiplex PCR assay. For the multiplex PCR, a mixture combining 60 forward primers for TCR Vbeta segments and 13 reverse primers for TCR Jbeta segments was used. This is the immuneACCESS table as TCRdb keeps it, with only in-frame sequences that have V and J called. A part of the clones is gone; compared with another copy, unresolved V genes explain less than half, and the rest is unexplained. A total of approximately 100,000 clones appear in this sample, 60% to 85% of them only once. Roughly 5% of the sample is in the top ten clones. Material: PBMCs. These TCRs come from a female donor in good health and CMV-seropositive.

In its sample, this clone was seen a few times. The gene calls are TRBV27 and TRBJ2-2; D possibly corresponds to TRBD2 (5 bases). This CDR3 comprises 12 residues. Trimming took off 5 bases at V and 7 bases at J, with 8 bases between the two ends. Germline CDR1 reads MNHEY; CDR2 reads SMNVEV (reference sequence). This CDR3 is CASSPRVGELFF. The CDR3 coding sequence is TGTGCCAGCAGTCCGAGGGTCGGGGAGCTGTTTTTT.

The V gene is TRBV4-1, the J gene TRBJ2-1; TRBD1 aligns across 7 bases. The V segment lost 1 base and the J segment 1 base; nucleotides outside the gene matches: 7. Germline CDR1 MGHRA, CDR2 YSYEKL. The length of the CDR3 is 17 residues. CDR3 nucleotide sequence: TGCGCCAGCAGCCAAGGACGGCTGGGACAGTCCTACAATGAGCAGTTCTTC. It specifies CASSQGRLGQSYNEQFF.